This TCR beta chain derives from a study of regulatory and conventional T cells in RAG deficiency. Measured with immunoSEQ multiplex PCR; TCRdb has only the in-frame clones, and not every one. Of about 30,000 clones in the sample, more than 90% were seen once. The sorted conventional CD4+ T cells were CD25-low and CD127-high, with genomic DNA sequenced. The germline V gene encodes CDR1 SGHVS and CDR2 FNYEAQ. This CDR3 spans 14 amino acids. The V and J ends lost 3 bases and 8 bases, in that order; junction bases with no gene match: 4. These data are also associated with another study on regulatory T cells. That source reports: The PCR used 52 TRBV and 13 TRBJ primers.

The clonotype was recovered from a human donor in good health. The sample taken for sequencing was CD25- CD4+ T cells sorted from blood. V is TRBV7-6 and J is TRBJ1-4; 9 nucleotides line up with TRBD1. CDR3 sequence (DNA): TGTGCCAGCAGCTTGGACAGGGGAGGCGAAAAACTGTTTTTT. This sequence encodes CASSLDRGGEKLFF.